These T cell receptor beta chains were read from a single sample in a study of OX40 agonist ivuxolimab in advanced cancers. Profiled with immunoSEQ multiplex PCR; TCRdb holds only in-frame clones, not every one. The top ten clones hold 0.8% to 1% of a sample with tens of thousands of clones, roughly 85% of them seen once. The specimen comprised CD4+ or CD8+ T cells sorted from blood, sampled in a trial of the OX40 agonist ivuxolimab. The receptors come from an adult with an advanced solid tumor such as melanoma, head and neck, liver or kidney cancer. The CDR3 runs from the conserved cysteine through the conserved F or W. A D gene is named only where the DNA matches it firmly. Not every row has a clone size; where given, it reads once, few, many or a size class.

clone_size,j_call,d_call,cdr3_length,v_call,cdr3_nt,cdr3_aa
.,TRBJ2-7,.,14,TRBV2,TGTGCCAGCAGGGCGGACACAGCCTCCTACGAGCAGTACTTC,CASRADTASYEQYF
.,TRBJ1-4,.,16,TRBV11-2,TGTGCCAGCAGCTCACAAGGCCCAGGGAGATCTGGAAAACTGTTTTTT,CASSSQGPGRSGKLFF
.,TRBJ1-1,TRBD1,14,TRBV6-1,TGTGCCAGCAGTTTGACAGGGGCGAGGACTGAAGCTTTCTTT,CASSLTGARTEAFF
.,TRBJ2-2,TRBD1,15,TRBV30,TGTGCCTGGATCTTCCGGGACAGGGTGGGCGGGGAGCTGTTTTTT,CAWIFRDRVGGELFF
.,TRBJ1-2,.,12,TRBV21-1,TGTGCCAACCATGAACAGAACTATGGCTACACCTTC,CANHEQNYGYTF
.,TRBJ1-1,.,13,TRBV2,TGTGCCAGCAGTGGACAGTTCGCGACTGAAGCTTTCTTT,CASSGQFATEAFF
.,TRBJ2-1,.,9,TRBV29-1,TGCAGCGTTGGTGATGAGCAGTTCTTC,CSVGDEQFF
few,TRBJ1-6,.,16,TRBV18,TGTGCCAGCTCACCACTGGCAGGACAGTATAATTCACCCCTCCACTTT,CASSPLAGQYNSPLHF
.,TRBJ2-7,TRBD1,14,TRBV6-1,TGTGCCACTACTGCCGGGACAGGGGACTACGAGCAGTACTTC,CATTAGTGDYEQYF
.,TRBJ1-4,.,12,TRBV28,TGTGCCAGCAGTTTCAAGGCGGAAAAACTGTTTTTT,CASSFKAEKLFF
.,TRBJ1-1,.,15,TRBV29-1,TGCAGCGTTGAACAAGGGCCAGGGAAGAACACTGAAGCTTTCTTT,CSVEQGPGKNTEAFF
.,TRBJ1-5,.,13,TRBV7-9,TGTGCCAGCAGCGCAACCTCAGTGACTCCCCAGCATTTT,CASSATSVTPQHF
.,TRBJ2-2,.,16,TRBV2,TGTGCCAGCAGTGAATTGGGTCCTATGAACACCGGGGAGCTGTTTTTT,CASSELGPMNTGELFF
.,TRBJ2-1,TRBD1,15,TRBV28,TGTGCCAGCAAACCGACAGGGAAGTCCTACAATGAGCAGTTCTTC,CASKPTGKSYNEQFF
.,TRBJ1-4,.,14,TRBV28,TGTGCCAGCAGTTTAACGGGGGGCGGTGAAAAACTGTTTTTT,CASSLTGGGEKLFF
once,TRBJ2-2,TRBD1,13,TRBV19,TGTGCCATTCGGGACAGCAACACCGGGGAGCTGTTTTTT,CAIRDSNTGELFF